A selection of T cell receptor beta chains follows, all from one sample in a study of blood T cell repertoires in COVID-19. Repertoires were generated with immunoSEQ multiplex PCR, while TCRdb's copy carries only in-frame clones and drops some. The table shows about 400,000 clones, with roughly 90% occurring only once. Input material: PBMCs or T cells enriched from blood (not recorded which). The source is a woman in her twenties or thirties who had recovered from COVID-19. Both conserved end residues are part of each CDR3. The order of the fields is J gene, clone size, D gene, V gene, CDR3 protein, CDR3 DNA. A D gene is named only where the DNA matches it firmly. Rows may omit the clone size; those that give it use once, few, many or a size class.

j_call: TRBJ2-3; clone_size: -; d_call: TRBD2; v_call: TRBV27; cdr3_aa: CASSLSPSGADTQYF; cdr3_nt: TGTGCCAGCAGTTTATCCCCTAGCGGGGCAGATACGCAGTATTTT
j_call: TRBJ2-3; clone_size: few; d_call: -; v_call: TRBV18; cdr3_aa: CASSYLSTDTQYF; cdr3_nt: TGTGCCAGCTCATATTTGAGCACAGATACGCAGTATTTT
j_call: TRBJ2-5; clone_size: -; d_call: TRBD2; v_call: TRBV5-1; cdr3_aa: CASSVGLAGGRNETQYF; cdr3_nt: TGCGCCAGCAGCGTGGGACTAGCGGGAGGGCGGAACGAGACCCAGTACTTC
j_call: TRBJ1-1; clone_size: once; d_call: -; v_call: TRBV9; cdr3_aa: CASSVDPGKGTEAFF; cdr3_nt: TGTGCCAGCAGCGTAGATCCAGGGAAGGGGACTGAAGCTTTCTTT
j_call: TRBJ1-6; clone_size: -; d_call: TRBD1; v_call: TRBV28; cdr3_aa: CASRPGQGNSPLHF; cdr3_nt: TGTGCCAGCAGACCGGGACAGGGGAATTCACCCCTCCACTTT
j_call: TRBJ1-1; clone_size: few; d_call: -; v_call: TRBV29-1; cdr3_aa: CSVERDIETEAFF; cdr3_nt: TGCAGCGTTGAAAGGGACATCGAGACTGAAGCTTTCTTT
j_call: TRBJ1-1; clone_size: -; d_call: TRBD1; v_call: TRBV27; cdr3_aa: CASSRGDRQNTEAFF; cdr3_nt: TGTGCCAGCAGTCGGGGGGACAGGCAGAACACTGAAGCTTTCTTT
j_call: TRBJ2-7; clone_size: -; d_call: -; v_call: TRBV6-6; cdr3_aa: CASSSSGGGRTYEQYF; cdr3_nt: TGTGCCAGCAGTTCCTCGGGCGGGGGCCGAACCTACGAGCAGTACTTC
j_call: TRBJ1-3; clone_size: -; d_call: TRBD1; v_call: TRBV4-2; cdr3_aa: CASSHPVTGQGGNTIYF; cdr3_nt: TGTGCCAGCAGCCATCCCGTAACAGGACAGGGTGGAAACACCATATATTTT
j_call: TRBJ2-7; clone_size: once; d_call: TRBD2; v_call: TRBV11-2; cdr3_aa: CASSFLAGSSYEQYF; cdr3_nt: TGTGCCAGCAGCTTTCTAGCGGGGAGCTCCTACGAGCAGTACTTC
j_call: TRBJ1-5; clone_size: few; d_call: -; v_call: TRBV12-3/TRBV12-4; cdr3_aa: CASRDTEEPQHF; cdr3_nt: TGTGCCAGCAGGGACACTGAAGAGCCCCAGCATTTT
j_call: TRBJ2-7; clone_size: -; d_call: -; v_call: TRBV19; cdr3_aa: CASSIVLAPDYEQYF; cdr3_nt: TGTGCCAGTAGTATAGTCCTAGCACCTGACTACGAGCAGTACTTC
j_call: TRBJ1-2; clone_size: -; d_call: -; v_call: TRBV28; cdr3_aa: CASSVTVFGYTF; cdr3_nt: TGTGCCAGCAGCGTCACAGTTTTTGGCTACACCTTC
j_call: TRBJ1-3; clone_size: -; d_call: -; v_call: TRBV13; cdr3_aa: CASSRKQGNTIYF; cdr3_nt: TGTGCCAGCAGCCGCAAACAGGGAAACACCATATATTTT
j_call: TRBJ1-1; clone_size: -; d_call: -; v_call: TRBV27; cdr3_aa: CASSLRRDTEAFF; cdr3_nt: TGTGCCAGCAGTTTACGCCGGGACACTGAAGCTTTCTTT
j_call: TRBJ2-2; clone_size: -; d_call: TRBD1; v_call: TRBV5-6; cdr3_aa: CASSWDRGRTGELFF; cdr3_nt: TGTGCCAGCAGCTGGGACAGGGGGCGGACCGGGGAGCTGTTTTTT
j_call: TRBJ1-1; clone_size: once; d_call: -; v_call: TRBV12-3/TRBV12-4; cdr3_aa: CASVEQQNTEAFF; cdr3_nt: TGTGCCAGCGTCGAACAGCAGAACACTGAAGCTTTCTTT
j_call: TRBJ2-2; clone_size: -; d_call: TRBD1; v_call: TRBV9; cdr3_aa: CASSVVGGLYGELFF; cdr3_nt: TGTGCCAGCAGCGTAGTAGGGGGCCTATACGGGGAGCTGTTTTTT
j_call: TRBJ2-1; clone_size: -; d_call: -; v_call: TRBV6-5; cdr3_aa: CASSPGVAPREQFF; cdr3_nt: TGTGCCAGCAGTCCCGGGGTGGCTCCCAGGGAGCAGTTCTTC
j_call: TRBJ2-3; clone_size: -; d_call: TRBD2; v_call: TRBV2; cdr3_aa: CASSDTSGFSTDTQYF; cdr3_nt: TGTGCCAGCAGTGATACTAGCGGTTTTAGCACAGATACGCAGTATTTT
j_call: TRBJ1-1; clone_size: -; d_call: -; v_call: TRBV5-1; cdr3_aa: CASSSLRAQGAEAFF; cdr3_nt: TGCGCCAGCAGCTCTCTCAGGGCGCAGGGCGCTGAAGCTTTCTTT
j_call: TRBJ2-2; clone_size: few; d_call: -; v_call: TRBV4-1; cdr3_aa: CASSQERDTASGELFF; cdr3_nt: TGCGCCAGCAGCCAAGAGAGGGACACCGCGTCCGGGGAGCTGTTTTTT
j_call: TRBJ2-7; clone_size: few; d_call: -; v_call: TRBV7-9; cdr3_aa: CASSYAGGSYEQYF; cdr3_nt: TGTGCCAGCAGCTACGCAGGAGGCTCCTACGAGCAGTACTTC
j_call: TRBJ1-1; clone_size: once; d_call: -; v_call: TRBV3-1/TRBV3-2; cdr3_aa: CASSQDGLANTEAFF; cdr3_nt: TGTGCCAGCAGCCAAGATGGTTTGGCGAACACTGAAGCTTTCTTT
j_call: TRBJ1-6; clone_size: -; d_call: -; v_call: TRBV12-3/TRBV12-4; cdr3_aa: CASSPSVTPLHF; cdr3_nt: TGTGCCAGCAGCCCATCGGTCACACCCCTCCACTTT
j_call: TRBJ1-4; clone_size: few; d_call: TRBD1; v_call: TRBV7-6; cdr3_aa: CASSPGDSTNEKLFF; cdr3_nt: TGTGCCAGCAGCCCCGGGGACAGTACTAATGAAAAACTGTTTTTT
j_call: TRBJ2-7; clone_size: -; d_call: TRBD1; v_call: TRBV11-1; cdr3_aa: CASTMTGAGEQYF; cdr3_nt: TGTGCCAGCACCATGACAGGGGCTGGCGAGCAGTACTTC
j_call: TRBJ1-2; clone_size: -; d_call: TRBD1; v_call: TRBV19; cdr3_aa: CASSIGQGGGYTF; cdr3_nt: TGTGCCAGTAGTATAGGACAGGGAGGCGGCTACACCTTC
j_call: TRBJ1-3; clone_size: -; d_call: -; v_call: TRBV6-5; cdr3_aa: CASGAGGGNTIYF; cdr3_nt: TGTGCCAGCGGCGCGGGCGGTGGAAACACCATATATTTT
j_call: TRBJ2-1; clone_size: -; d_call: -; v_call: TRBV27; cdr3_aa: CASSPLGLDNEQFF; cdr3_nt: TGTGCCAGCAGTCCCCTGGGACTCGATAATGAGCAGTTCTTC
j_call: TRBJ2-7; clone_size: -; d_call: TRBD2; v_call: TRBV27; cdr3_aa: CASSLGTSGPRYEQYF; cdr3_nt: TGTGCCAGCAGTTTGGGGACTAGCGGTCCCCGTTACGAGCAGTACTTC
j_call: TRBJ2-7; clone_size: few; d_call: -; v_call: TRBV6-5; cdr3_aa: CASSGPYEQYF; cdr3_nt: TGTGCCAGCTCAGGGCCCTACGAGCAGTACTTC
j_call: TRBJ1-1; clone_size: -; d_call: TRBD1; v_call: TRBV28; cdr3_aa: CASSFQGARTEAFF; cdr3_nt: TGTGCCAGCAGCTTTCAGGGGGCGCGCACTGAAGCTTTCTTT